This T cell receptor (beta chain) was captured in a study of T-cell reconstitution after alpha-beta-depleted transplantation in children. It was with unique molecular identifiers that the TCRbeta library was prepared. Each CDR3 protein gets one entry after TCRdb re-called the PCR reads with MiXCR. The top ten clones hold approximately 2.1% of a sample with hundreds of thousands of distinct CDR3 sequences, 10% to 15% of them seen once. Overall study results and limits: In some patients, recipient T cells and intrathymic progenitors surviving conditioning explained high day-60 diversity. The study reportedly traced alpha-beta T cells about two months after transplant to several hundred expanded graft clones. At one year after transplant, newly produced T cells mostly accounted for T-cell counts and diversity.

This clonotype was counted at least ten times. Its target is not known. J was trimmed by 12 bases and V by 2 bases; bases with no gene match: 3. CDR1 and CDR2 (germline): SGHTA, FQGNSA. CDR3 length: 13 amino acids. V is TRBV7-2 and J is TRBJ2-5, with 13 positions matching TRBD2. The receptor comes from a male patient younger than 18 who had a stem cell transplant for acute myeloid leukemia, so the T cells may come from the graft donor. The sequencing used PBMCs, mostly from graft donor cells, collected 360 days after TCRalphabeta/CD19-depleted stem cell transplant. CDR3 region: CASSLRLAGGEYF. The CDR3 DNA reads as TGTGCCAGCAGCTTAAGACTAGCGGGAGGAGAGTACTTC.